The present entry profiles one TCR beta chain with its context. Its antigen is currently unknown. This sample is drawn from a study of CD8+ T cells in alopecia areata. Study context: Scoring of severity for treated patients was based on percentage of affected scalp area.

Specified treatment: oral pan-JAK inhibitor, 5-10 mg twice daily. V lost 5 bases to trimming and J lost 5 bases; unmatched junction nucleotides: 3. The CDR3 runs 15 residues. CDR1 SGHTA and CDR2 FQGNSA come from the germline V gene. Study-wide findings and caveats: In scalp samples, resident alphabeta T cells of normal skin are also sequenced. Scalp clonality, together with expanded CD8+ clones among the top 100, fell significantly with tofacitinib.

Extracted from the samples, RNA was reverse transcribed into cDNA to serve as the sequencing template. The method was immunoSEQ multiplex PCR; TCRdb's version includes in-frame clones alone and lacks a portion of them. The profile shows over 150,000 clones, 50% to 60% of them singletons. This TCR was sampled from a human donor with alopecia areata. This chain links TRBV7-2 with TRBJ2-2; 12 bases match TRBD2. This specimen consisted of CD4+ T cells sorted from blood, obtained at week 4, from a patient treated with tofacitinib. CDR3 residues: CASSPTSGRTGELFF. In DNA form, the CDR3 reads TGTGCCAGCAGCCCGACTAGCGGGAGAACCGGGGAGCTGTTTTTT. The entire variable domain, with the rest obtained from reference TRBV7-2 and TRBJ2-2, is as follows: GAGVSQSPSNKVTEKGKDVELRCDPISGHTALYWYRQSLGQGLEFLIYFQGNSAPDKSGLPSDRFSAERTGGSVSTLTIQRTQQEDSAVYLCASSPTSGRTGELFFGEGSRLTVL.